This T cell receptor beta chain was recovered during a study of blood T cells in healthy people across ages. Study-wide points: No one knew whether donors had CMV, which possibly confounded expanded clonotype changes. A strong correlation between TCR beta diversity and naive T cell percentage was seen.

Germline lookup yields CDR1 LGHNA and CDR2 YSLEER. The CDR3 has 14 amino acids. V lost 3 bases to trimming and J lost 0 bases, with 8 bases between them. Each individual donor underwent a draw of ten milliliters of peripheral blood. Concerning this clonotype: Its antigen remains unidentified.

A second roughly 6 to 12 cycle PCR used barcoded and J-beta primers. Every sample gave at least 2.5 million paired-end reads containing CDR3. TCRdb independently ran MiXCR on the 5' RACE reads; one entry per CDR3 protein. The sample contains 580,000 or so distinct CDR3 sequences, around half of which appear only once. Sequenced input: blood. The J gene is TRBJ1-2, the V gene TRBV4-3; D gene uncertain. The TCR comes from a man older than 75 in good health. CDR3 sequence reads: CASSQPGANYGYTF. The CDR3 region has the DNA TGCGCCAGCAGCCAGCCGGGAGCTAACTATGGCTACACCTTC.